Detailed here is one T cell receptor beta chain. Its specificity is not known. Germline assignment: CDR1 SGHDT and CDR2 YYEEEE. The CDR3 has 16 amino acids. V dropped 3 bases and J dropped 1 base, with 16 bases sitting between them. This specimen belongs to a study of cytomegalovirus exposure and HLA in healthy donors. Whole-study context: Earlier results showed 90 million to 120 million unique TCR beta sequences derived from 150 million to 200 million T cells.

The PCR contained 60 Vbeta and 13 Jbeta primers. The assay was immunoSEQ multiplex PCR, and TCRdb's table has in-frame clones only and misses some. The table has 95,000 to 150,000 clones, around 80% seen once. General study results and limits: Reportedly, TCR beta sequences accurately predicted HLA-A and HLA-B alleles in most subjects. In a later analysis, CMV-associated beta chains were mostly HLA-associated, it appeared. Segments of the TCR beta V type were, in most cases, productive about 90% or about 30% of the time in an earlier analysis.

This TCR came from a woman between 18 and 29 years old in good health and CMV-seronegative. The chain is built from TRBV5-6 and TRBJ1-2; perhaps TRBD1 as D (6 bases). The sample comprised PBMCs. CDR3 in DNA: TGTGCCAGCAGCTCGTACAGGGTCTGGAATAACTATGGCTACACCTTC. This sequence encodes CASSSYRVWNNYGYTF.